The 9 T cell receptor beta chains below were found in one sample sequenced in a study of regulatory T cells in long-lasting Graves disease. According to the study, TCR beta libraries were built with iRepertoire HTBI primers and CDR3-region Arm-PCR. TCRdb passed the multiplex PCR reads through MiXCR, listing each CDR3 protein once. The sample comprises about 620,000 distinct CDR3 sequences, less than 20% of which are singletons, and approximately 18% rests with the top ten. As for time point: newly diagnosed GD, antithyroid drugs for less than 3 months. PBMC RNA served as the TCR library source. These same data were also listed under a study on T cells in Graves' hyperthyroidism and ophthalmopathy.

This specimen was peripheral blood mononuclear cells (PBMCs), taken at new diagnosis, from a patient treated with antithyroid drugs. These receptor sequences come from a woman aged 25 to 39 with Graves disease.

This clonotype was counted a single time. The rearrangement links TRBV19 to TRBJ2-1; 7 positions match TRBD2. The tail of the sequence fits TRBJ2-5 better, so the J call may be wrong. The CDR3 is made up of 13 amino acids. Germline lookup yields CDR1 LNHDA and CDR2 SQIVND (reference sequence). In DNA, the CDR3 is TGTGCCAGTAGGTTGGGACTACACAGGACCCAGTACTTC. Protein product: CASRLGLHRTQYF.

This clonotype was seen at least ten times. A junction boundary mismatches the germline segment, possibly from a read error. The chain joins TRBV5-1 to TRBJ1-2; 7 bases are a match to TRBD1. Germline V gene sequence: CDR1 SGHRS, CDR2 YFSETQ. The CDR3 has 16 residues. Here the CDR3 reads CASSPGPQGESYGYTF. The CDR3 region has the DNA TGTGCCAGCAGCCCGGGCCCCCAGGGGGAGAGCTATGGCTACACCTTC.

This clonotype was observed a handful of times. The V gene is TRBV28, the J gene TRBJ2-7, with TRBD2 matching over 11 bases. Germline trimming cut 6 bases from V and 3 bases from J; bases unmatched to any gene: 16. Germline CDR1 MDHEN, CDR2 SYDVKM. The CDR3 extends over 18 amino acids. CDR3 nucleotide sequence: TGTGCCAGCAGCTCTATAAGTCCGGGACTAGCGGAAGTCTACGAGCAGTACTTC. Amino acid sequence: CASSSISPGLAEVYEQYF.

The chain recombines TRBV5-1 with TRBJ1-4; D gene uncertain. Looked up from germline, CDR1 is SGHRS and CDR2 is YFSETQ. V lost 0 bases and J lost 4, with 10 bases in between. The CDR3 totals 15 residues. The CDR3 DNA is TGCGCCAGCAGCTTGGGGACTCAAATTAATGAAAAACTGTTTTTT. Protein: CASSLGTQINEKLFF.

The chain combines TRBV20-1 with TRBJ2-1; D is ambiguous. The CDR3 length is 12 residues. V lost 3 bases and J 8 bases, leaving 11 bases between the germline ends. Germline CDR1 DFQATT, CDR2 SNEGSKA (reference sequence). In DNA, the CDR3 is TGCAGTGCTAGGAAGTCCTCCGATGAGCAGTTCTTC. Translating gives CSARKSSDEQFF.

This clonotype was observed once. It may be a read error: a sequence one base away is much more abundant. The rearrangement links TRBV12-3 or TRBV12-4 to TRBJ1-3; TRBD1 is a possible D gene (6 bases). V was pared by 3 bases and J by 8 bases, with 8 bases between. The length of the CDR3 is 12 residues. The CDR3: CASSFRGDTIYF. The CDR3 coding sequence is TGTGCCAGCAGTTTCAGGGGAGACACCATATATTTT.

This chain links TRBV5-4 with TRBJ1-1; D not certain. This CDR3 has 13 residues. Trimming took off 2 bases at V and 7 bases at J, with 12 bases between the two ends. Germline V gene data show CDR1 as SGHNT and CDR2 as YYREEE (reference sequence). The CDR3 bases are TGTGCCAGCAGCTTCCGGTGGGGAGTTGAAGCTTTCTTT. Translating it yields CASSFRWGVEAFF. The entire variable domain, with the rest obtained from reference TRBV5-4 and TRBJ1-1, is as follows: ETGVTQSPTHLIKTRGQQVTLRCSSQSGHNTVSWYQQALGQGPQFIFQYYREEENGRGNFPPRFSGLQFPNYSSELNVNALELDDSALYLCASSFRWGVEAFFGQGTRLTVV.

This clonotype was detected ten times or more. The chain links TRBV12-3 or TRBV12-4 to TRBJ1-1; D gene ambiguous. The CDR3 contains 13 residues. V lost 11 bases, J lost 1 base, and 14 bases lay in between. The CDR3 DNA reads TGTGCCCTCACCAGCGGCAGGAACACTGAAGCTTTCTTT. It is translated as CALTSGRNTEAFF.

This clonotype was seen repeatedly, ten times or more. CDR3 in DNA: TGCAGTGCTAGAGCTGGTGACGGACTTCGCGGGAGCTACAATGAGCAGTTCTTC. Translating gives CSARAGDGLRGSYNEQFF. The rearrangement links TRBV20-1 to TRBJ2-1, with 7 bases identical to TRBD2. The germline V gene has CDR1 DFQATT and CDR2 SNEGSKA (reference sequence). This CDR3 spans 18 amino acids. J was trimmed by 3 bases and V by 1 base; bases with no gene match: 15.